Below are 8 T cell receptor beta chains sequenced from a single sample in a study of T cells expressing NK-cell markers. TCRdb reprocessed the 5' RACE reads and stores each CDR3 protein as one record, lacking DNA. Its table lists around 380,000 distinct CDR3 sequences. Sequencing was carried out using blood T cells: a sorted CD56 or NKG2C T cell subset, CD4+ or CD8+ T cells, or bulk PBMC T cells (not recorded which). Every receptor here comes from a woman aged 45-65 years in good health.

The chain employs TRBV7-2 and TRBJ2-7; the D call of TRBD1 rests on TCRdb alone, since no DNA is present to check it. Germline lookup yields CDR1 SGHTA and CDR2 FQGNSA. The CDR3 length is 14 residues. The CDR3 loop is CASSLEPGPSEQYF.

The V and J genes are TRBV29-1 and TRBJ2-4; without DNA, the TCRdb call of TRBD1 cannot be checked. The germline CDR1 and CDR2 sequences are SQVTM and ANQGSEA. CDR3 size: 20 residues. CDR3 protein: CSVEELAPGQGALAKNIQYF.

CDR3 sequence reads: CATSREGGGIQYF. V usage is TRBV15 and J usage is TRBJ2-4; TCRdb proposes TRBD2, but this gene call is untestable without DNA. The CDR3 consists of 13 residues. Germline V CDR1 and CDR2: LNHNV, YYDKDF (reference sequence).

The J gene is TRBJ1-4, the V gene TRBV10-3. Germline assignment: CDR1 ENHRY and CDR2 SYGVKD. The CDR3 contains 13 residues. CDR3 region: CAISDKRAEKLFF.

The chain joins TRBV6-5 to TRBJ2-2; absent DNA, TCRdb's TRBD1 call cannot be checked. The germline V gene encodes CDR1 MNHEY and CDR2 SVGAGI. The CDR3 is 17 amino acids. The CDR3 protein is CASSSYRQAENTGELFF.

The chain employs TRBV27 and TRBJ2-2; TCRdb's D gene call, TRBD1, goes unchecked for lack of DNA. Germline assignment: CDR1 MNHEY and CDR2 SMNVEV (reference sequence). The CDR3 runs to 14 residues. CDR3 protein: CASSWGQLTGELFF.

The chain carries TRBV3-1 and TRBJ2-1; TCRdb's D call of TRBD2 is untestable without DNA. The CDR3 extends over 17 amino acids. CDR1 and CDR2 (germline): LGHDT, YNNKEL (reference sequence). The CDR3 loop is CASSQERSGISDNEQFF.

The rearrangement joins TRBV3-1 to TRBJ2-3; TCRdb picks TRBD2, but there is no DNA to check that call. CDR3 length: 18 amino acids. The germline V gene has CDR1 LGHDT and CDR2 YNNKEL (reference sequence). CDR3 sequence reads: CASSQEGLAGGYTDTQYF.